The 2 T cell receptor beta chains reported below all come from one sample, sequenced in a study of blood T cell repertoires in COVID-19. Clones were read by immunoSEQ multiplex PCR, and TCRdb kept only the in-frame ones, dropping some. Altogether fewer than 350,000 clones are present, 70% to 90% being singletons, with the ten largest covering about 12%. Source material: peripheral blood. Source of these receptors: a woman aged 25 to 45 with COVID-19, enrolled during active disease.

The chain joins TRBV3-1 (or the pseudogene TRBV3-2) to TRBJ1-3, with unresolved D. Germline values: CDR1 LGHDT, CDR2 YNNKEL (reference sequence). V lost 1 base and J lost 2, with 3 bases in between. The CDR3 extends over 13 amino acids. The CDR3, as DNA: TGTGCCAGCAGCCAAGCTCCTGGAAACACCATATATTTT. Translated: CASSQAPGNTIYF.

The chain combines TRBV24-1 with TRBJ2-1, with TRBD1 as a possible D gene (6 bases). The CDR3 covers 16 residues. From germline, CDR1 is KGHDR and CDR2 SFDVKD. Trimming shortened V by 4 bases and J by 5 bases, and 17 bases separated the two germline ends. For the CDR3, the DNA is TGTGCCACCAGTGAACGGGGACAAGCCAAGGACAATGAGCAGTTCTTC. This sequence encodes CATSERGQAKDNEQFF.